These 2 T cell receptor beta chains share one sample of origin, sequenced in a study of STAT5B mutations in CD4+ large granular lymphocyte leukemia. TCRdb keeps only in-frame clones here, not all; method: immunoSEQ multiplex PCR. Of approximately 27,000 clones listed, around 86% were seen once; the top ten hold 0.25% to 0.35%. The sample was CD4+ T cells from blood buffy coats. The receptors shown here come from a human donor in good health.

J is TRBJ1-3 and V is TRBV6-6; D is uncertain. Trimming pared 3 bases from V and 0 bases from J, leaving 9 bases between. This CDR3 is 15 amino acids long. CDR1 and CDR2 from the germline V gene are MNHNY and SVGAGI (reference sequence). Here the CDR3 reads CASSYLDRSGNTIYF. CDR3 nucleotides: TGTGCCAGCAGTTATTTGGACCGCTCTGGAAACACCATATATTTT.

J is TRBJ1-3 and V is TRBV19, with no clear D. This CDR3 contains 14 residues. CDR1 LNHDA and CDR2 SQIVND come from the germline V gene (reference sequence). Trimming cost V 2 bases and J 0 bases, with 5 bases left between them. The CDR3 sequence: CASSIRSSGNTIYF. CDR3 in DNA: TGTGCCAGTAGTATAAGAAGCTCTGGAAACACCATATATTTT.